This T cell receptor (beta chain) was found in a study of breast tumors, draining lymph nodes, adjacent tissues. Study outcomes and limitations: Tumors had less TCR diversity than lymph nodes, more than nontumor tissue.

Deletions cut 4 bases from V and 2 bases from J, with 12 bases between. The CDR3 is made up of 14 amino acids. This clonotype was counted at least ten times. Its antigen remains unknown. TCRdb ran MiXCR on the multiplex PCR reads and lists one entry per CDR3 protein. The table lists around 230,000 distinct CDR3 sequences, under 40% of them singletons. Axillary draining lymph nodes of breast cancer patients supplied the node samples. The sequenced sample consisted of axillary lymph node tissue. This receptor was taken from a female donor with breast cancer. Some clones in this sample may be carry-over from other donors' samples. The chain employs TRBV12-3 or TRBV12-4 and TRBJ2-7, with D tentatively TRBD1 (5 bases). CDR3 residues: CASSSPDRAYEQYF. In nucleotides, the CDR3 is TGTGCCAGCAGTTCCCCTGACAGAGCCTACGAGCAGTACTTC.